The clone carrying this TCR beta chain was found a few times. What it binds is not known. With 8 bases removed from V and 0 bases from J, the gap between germline ends came to 7 bases. Germline V gives CDR1 KGHSH, CDR2 LQKENI. The CDR3 covers 12 residues. The data were taken from a study of T cells after yellow fever vaccination. 5'RACE template switching produced TCR cDNA carrying a universal primer site and UMIs. TCRdb passed the 5' RACE reads through MiXCR, listing each CDR3 protein once. The data contain hundreds of thousands of distinct CDR3 sequences, about 17% of them seen just once; the ten biggest clones take up around a sixth. General observations from the study: A secondary response was less intense yet reached its peak sooner, at day 5 versus 15. Booster samples showed a return of most primary-vaccination clones (about 97% CD4, about 87% CD8).

Sequencing used PBMCs, obtained 5 to 6 days after the first yellow fever vaccination. The sequence was obtained from a man aged 18 to 29 who received the YFV17D yellow fever vaccine. This chain uses TRBV18 with TRBJ1-2, with D uncertain. CDR3 sequence (DNA): TGTGCCAGCAGTCCCTCTAACTATGGCTACACCTTC. Translation gives CASSPSNYGYTF. Full variable domain (missing parts from reference TRBV18 and TRBJ1-2): NAGVMQNPRHLVRRRGQEARLRCSPMKGHSHVYWYRQLPEEGLKFMVYLQKENIIDESGMPKERFSAEFPKEGPSILRIQQVVRGDSAAYFCASSPSNYGYTFGSGTRLTVV.